A single sample is the source of the 20 T cell receptor beta chains below, sequenced in a study of T-cell memory formation after mild COVID-19. TCRdb itself ran the 5' RACE reads through MiXCR, one entry per CDR3 protein. This table holds roughly 200,000 distinct CDR3 sequences, around 16% found once. The source material was PBMCs or a T cell subset sorted from them (not recorded which). The receptors come from an adult woman who had mild COVID-19 (a few samples of this study predate the infection). Cell type and time point are not known.

This clonotype was recorded a few times. This chain uses TRBV7-6 with TRBJ2-5, with no clear D. V was trimmed by 1 base and J by 6 bases, leaving 9 bases between them. Germline assignment: CDR1 SGHVS and CDR2 FNYEAQ. The length of the CDR3 is 13 residues. The CDR3 protein is CASSLVAEKTQYF. CDR3 sequence (DNA): TGTGCCAGCAGCTTAGTAGCTGAAAAGACCCAGTACTTC.

A few counts support this clonotype. The CDR3 coding sequence is TGTGCCAGCAGCTGGAGTACCGGGATGAACTATGGCTACACCTTC. Translating gives CASSWSTGMNYGYTF. This rearrangement joins TRBV11-2 to TRBJ1-2; D gene uncertain. V was clipped by 4 bases and J by 2 bases, with 14 bases between them. This CDR3 contains 15 residues. Per the germline V gene, CDR1 is SGHAT and CDR2 is FQNNGV. Full variable domain (rest looked up from reference TRBV11-2 and TRBJ1-2): EAGVAQSPRYKIIEKRQSVAFWCNPISGHATLYWYQQILGQGPKLLIQFQNNGVVDDSQLPKDRFSAERLKGVDSTLKIQPAKLEDSAVYLCASSWSTGMNYGYTFGSGTRLTVV.

The rearrangement links TRBV5-6 to TRBJ1-6; D uncertain. Germline CDR1 reads SGHDT; CDR2 reads YYEEEE. Trimming stripped 0 bases from V and 6 bases from J, with 7 bases between. This CDR3 has 14 residues. Written as DNA, the CDR3 is TGTGCCAGCAGCTTGGCCTATGGTAATTCACCCCTCCACTTT. The encoded protein is CASSLAYGNSPLHF.

The J gene is TRBJ1-1, the V gene TRBV29-1; possibly TRBD1 for D (5 bases). This CDR3 is 15 amino acids long. Germline lookup yields CDR1 SQVTM and CDR2 ANQGSEA. Deletions cut 4 bases from V and 7 bases from J, with 22 bases between. In DNA form, the CDR3 reads TGCAGCGTTGTCCCCGGCGCGCAGGGCTATAGTGAAGCTTTCTTT. This translates into CSVVPGAQGYSEAFF.

The chain joins TRBV12-5 to TRBJ1-2; D is unresolved. The CDR3 loop spans 14 amino acids. Germline lookup yields CDR1 LGHNT and CDR2 FRNRAP. Trimming cost V 7 bases and J 3 bases, with 15 bases left between them. The CDR3 here is CASAPGRTHYGYTF. The CDR3 DNA sequence: TGTGCTAGTGCCCCCGGCAGGACCCACTATGGCTACACCTTC.

This clonotype was picked up a small number of times. The junction does not match germline at one end; this may be a read error. This chain uses TRBV5-1 with TRBJ1-1; 9 bases map to TRBD1. The V gene's germline CDR1 is SGHRS and CDR2 YFSETQ. The CDR3 runs 16 residues. The CDR3 loop reads CASRLGTGIGNTEAFF. In nucleotides, the CDR3 is TGCGCCAGCAGGTTGGGGACAGGGATTGGGAACACTGAAGCTTTCTTT.

The chain recombines TRBV12-3 or TRBV12-4 with TRBJ2-5; 10 nucleotides line up with TRBD2. The CDR3 extends over 14 amino acids. V lost 6 bases, J lost 7 bases, and 8 bases stayed unmatched. The CDR3 loop is CASSYLAGAGTQYF. CDR3 nucleotides: TGTGCCAGCAGCTACCTAGCGGGGGCGGGGACCCAGTACTTC.

This clonotype was seen only a few times. The V gene is TRBV5-1, the J gene TRBJ2-3; 7 bases agree with TRBD1. CDR1 and CDR2 (germline): SGHRS, YFSETQ. Trimming cost V 4 bases and J 2 bases; bases outside gene matches: 7. The CDR3 consists of 15 residues. The CDR3 DNA reads TGCGCCAGCAGCGGGACGACAGGGAACACAGATACGCAGTATTTT. Amino acid sequence: CASSGTTGNTDTQYF.

V gene TRBV18 combines with J gene TRBJ2-1; possibly TRBD1 for D (6 bases). Germline values: CDR1 KGHSH, CDR2 LQKENI. The length of the CDR3 is 17 residues. The V and J ends lost 4 bases and 7 bases respectively, with 23 bases between them. The CDR3 DNA is TGTGCCAGCTCACGGGGGAAACAGGGAAATGGTGGAAATGAGCAGTTCTTC. Protein: CASSRGKQGNGGNEQFF.

In its sample, this clonotype was seen a few times. The chain is built from TRBV24-1 and TRBJ1-5; TRBD1 matches 8 bases. With V trimmed by 3 bases and J by 7 bases, 7 bases remained unmatched. Germline CDR1 and CDR2: KGHDR and SFDVKD. The CDR3 loop spans 15 amino acids. The CDR3 sequence: CATSDEAGGMQPQHF. The CDR3 DNA is TGTGCCACCAGTGATGAAGCAGGGGGCATGCAGCCCCAGCATTTT.

The table lists this clonotype with a few counts. V gene TRBV6-1 combines with J gene TRBJ2-7; TRBD1 might be the D (6 bases). Germline CDR1 is MNHNS and CDR2 is SASEGT. The germline V and J ends were trimmed by 3 bases and 6 bases, with 15 bases remaining between them. There are 14 residues in the CDR3. The CDR3 sequence is CASSDLGTSPEQYF. CDR3 coding DNA: TGTGCCAGCAGTGACCTTGGGACAAGTCCCGAGCAGTACTTC.

A few counts support this clonotype. J is TRBJ1-1 and V is TRBV3-1; D might be TRBD1 (5 bases). CDR3 length: 15 amino acids. Trimming pared 6 bases from V and 2 bases from J, leaving 16 bases between. CDR1 and CDR2 (germline): LGHDT, YNNKEL (reference sequence). CDR3 sequence: CASSSWGGGNTEAFF. DNA of the CDR3: TGTGCCAGCAGTTCTTGGGGGGGTGGTAACACTGAAGCTTTCTTT.

The chain joins TRBV6-1 to TRBJ2-3, with D possibly matching TRBD2 (6 bases). This CDR3 has 17 amino acids. Germline values: CDR1 MNHNS, CDR2 SASEGT. The V end lost 6 bases, the J end lost 0 bases, and 19 bases lay between the germline ends. The CDR3 DNA reads as TGTGCCAGCAGGCTTCTGACATTAGCGGCTAGCACAGATACGCAGTATTTT. Its protein product is CASRLLTLAASTDTQYF.

This clonotype was seen a few times. This chain's CDR3 is CASSPDRGDYGYTF. CDR3 DNA: TGTGCCAGCAGCCCGGACAGGGGGGACTATGGCTACACCTTC. The gene calls are TRBV7-8 and TRBJ1-2; 10 bases align to TRBD1. Unmatched junction bases numbered 3, after V lost 5 bases and J lost 3 bases. Germline loops: CDR1 SGHVS, CDR2 FQNEAQ. The CDR3 spans 14 residues.

This clonotype was found a few times. The V and J genes are TRBV20-1 and TRBJ1-4; 7 bases line up with TRBD1. The ends lost 6 bases at V and 7 bases at J; junction bases unmatched: 11. Germline CDR1 is DFQATT and CDR2 is SNEGSKA (reference sequence). The CDR3 runs 14 residues. The CDR3 is CSAGEGGVGEKLFF. As DNA, the CDR3 is TGCAGTGCAGGAGAAGGGGGCGTTGGTGAAAAACTGTTTTTT.

This clonotype showed up just a few times. The rearrangement links TRBV5-1 to TRBJ2-1, with TRBD2 identical over 7 bases. J lost 10 bases, V lost 2 bases, and 21 bases had no gene match. Germline V gene data show CDR1 as SGHRS and CDR2 as YFSETQ. The CDR3 sequence is 18 residues long. The CDR3 spells CASSLNNWVGGPPGEQFF. DNA of the CDR3: TGCGCCAGCAGCTTAAATAACTGGGTGGGAGGGCCTCCAGGCGAGCAGTTCTTC.

The chain recombines TRBV5-6 with TRBJ2-3; D possibly corresponds to TRBD1 (5 bases). Germline V lookup: CDR1 SGHDT, CDR2 YYEEEE. The CDR3 extends over 14 amino acids. Trimming left V 4 bases short and J 2 bases short, with 11 bases between. Here the CDR3 reads CASSEKGITDTQYF. CDR3 DNA: TGTGCCAGCAGCGAGAAGGGGATCACAGATACGCAGTATTTT.

This chain joins TRBV11-2 and TRBJ2-1, with TRBD1 identical over 9 bases. J gave up 5 bases and V 5 bases, and 7 bases lay outside the gene matches. CDR1 and CDR2 (germline): SGHAT, FQNNGV. This CDR3 is built from 15 residues. CDR3 residues: CASSDTGGWNNEQFF. The DNA of the CDR3 is TGTGCCAGCAGCGATACAGGGGGCTGGAACAATGAGCAGTTCTTC.

The chain employs TRBV7-2 and TRBJ2-1; no definite D call. Per the germline V gene, CDR1 is SGHTA and CDR2 is FQGNSA. V shed 5 bases and J shed 8 bases, with 10 bases lying between them. This CDR3 spans 12 amino acids. The DNA of the CDR3 is TGTGCCAGCAGCCAGCCCTGGGATGAGCAGTTCTTC. Encoded protein: CASSQPWDEQFF.

V is TRBV7-6 and J is TRBJ2-5, with 9 bases aligning to TRBD1. The length of the CDR3 is 15 residues. Germline V gene sequence: CDR1 SGHVS, CDR2 FNYEAQ. Losses at the gene ends were 1 base for V and 5 bases for J; bases not matched to a gene: 5. For the CDR3, the DNA is TGTGCCAGCAGCTTAGGGGGACAGGGATGGGAGACCCAGTACTTC. Its translation is CASSLGGQGWETQYF.